Listed below are T cell receptor beta chains from one sample, sequenced in a study of blood T cell repertoires in COVID-19. This table comes from immunoSEQ multiplex PCR, and its TCRdb copy is limited to in-frame clones, with some not included. Of some 110,000 clones in the sample, over 65% were seen once. The sequenced sample was peripheral blood. The receptors come from a young man with acute or convalescent COVID-19. The CDR3 runs from the conserved cysteine through the conserved F or W. D genes are given only for firm matches. Size is omitted from some rows. Given values are once, few, many or a class for expanded clones.

J gene,D gene,CDR3 length,clone size,V gene,CDR3 DNA,CDR3 protein
TRBJ2-5,.,13,once,TRBV14,TGTGCCAGCAGCCAAGCGGGGAGGGAGACCCAGTACTTC,CASSQAGRETQYF
TRBJ2-1,TRBD2,19,.,TRBV3-1/TRBV3-2,TGTGCCAGCAGTCCGACTAGCGGGAGGTCCCGCGGGAGGTACAATGAGCAGTTCTTC,CASSPTSGRSRGRYNEQFF
TRBJ2-7,.,13,.,TRBV19,TGTGCCAGTAGATCCGGTATCTCCTACGAGCAGTACTTC,CASRSGISYEQYF
TRBJ2-3,TRBD2,15,once,TRBV19,TGTGCCAGTAGTCCGGTAGCGGGCAGCACAGATACGCAGTATTTT,CASSPVAGSTDTQYF
TRBJ1-1,.,13,.,TRBV14,TGTGCCAGCAGCCAAGCCATGAACACTGAAGCTTTCTTT,CASSQAMNTEAFF
TRBJ2-1,.,16,.,TRBV7-3,TGTGCCAGCAGTCCGTGGGGGACTGGCTCCTACAATGAGCAGTTCTTC,CASSPWGTGSYNEQFF
TRBJ1-5,TRBD1,17,.,TRBV27,TGTGCCAGCAGTTCCCGGACAGGGGTCGGAAGCAATCAGCCCCAGCATTTT,CASSSRTGVGSNQPQHF
TRBJ2-3,.,19,.,TRBV5-4,TGTGCCAGCAGCTTGGTGGGAGACACCACACTACACATGGCAGATACGCAGTATTTT,CASSLVGDTTLHMADTQYF
TRBJ1-1,TRBD1,15,.,TRBV4-3,TGCGCCAGCAGCCCAGGACAGGGGATGAACACTGAAGCTTTCTTT,CASSPGQGMNTEAFF
TRBJ2-1,.,13,.,TRBV14,TGTGCCAGTTCCCGGGACTGGAGCAATGAGCAGTTCTTC,CASSRDWSNEQFF
TRBJ1-5,.,12,.,TRBV11-2,TGTGCCAGCAGCCCCACTAATCAGCCCCAGCATTTT,CASSPTNQPQHF
TRBJ2-7,TRBD1,14,.,TRBV7-9,TGTGCCAGCAGCTCGGACAGGGCCCCCTACGAGCAGTACTTC,CASSSDRAPYEQYF
TRBJ1-2,.,14,.,TRBV7-2,TGTGCCAGCAGCTTAGCGCGGGGCGAATATGGCTACACCTTC,CASSLARGEYGYTF
TRBJ2-7,TRBD2,14,.,TRBV29-1,TGCAGCGCGCGAGATTCCGGGGGGAGTTACGAGCAGTACTTC,CSARDSGGSYEQYF
TRBJ1-1,.,16,.,TRBV6-1,TGTGCCAGCAGTGGCCTTATTGGACGGGGGAACACTGAAGCTTTCTTT,CASSGLIGRGNTEAFF
TRBJ2-6,.,15,.,TRBV6-5,TGTGCCAGCAGTTTCGAGGGCACTGGGGCCAACGTCCTGACTTTC,CASSFEGTGANVLTF
TRBJ2-2,TRBD2,16,.,TRBV7-3,TGTGCCAGCAGCTCCGGACTAGCGGTCGGGGACGGGGAGCTGTTTTTT,CASSSGLAVGDGELFF
TRBJ1-6,.,11,.,TRBV2,TGTGCCAGCACTGGGGGGTCACCCCTCCACTTT,CASTGGSPLHF
TRBJ1-2,TRBD1,17,.,TRBV4-1,TGCGCCAGCAGCCAAGGAGGGGGCGCGATTCCATTCTATGGCTACACCTTC,CASSQGGGAIPFYGYTF
TRBJ1-5,.,15,.,TRBV5-1,TGCGCCAGCAGCTTGGCTGGCGGAAGCAATCAGCCCCAGCATTTT,CASSLAGGSNQPQHF
TRBJ2-1,TRBD2,15,.,TRBV18,TGTGCCAGCTCAACGACTAGCGTTGGGATCCATGAGCAGTTCTTC,CASSTTSVGIHEQFF
TRBJ1-1,TRBD1,13,.,TRBV6-1,TGTGCCAGCAGCTGGGACAGCTACACTGAAGCTTTCTTT,CASSWDSYTEAFF
TRBJ1-3,.,15,.,TRBV7-3,TGTGCCAGCAGCTTTCAGGGGAGCTCTGGAAACACCATATATTTT,CASSFQGSSGNTIYF
TRBJ1-1,TRBD1,14,once,TRBV27,TGTGCCAGCAGATCAGGGGGCGCTAATACTGAAGCTTTCTTT,CASRSGGANTEAFF
TRBJ1-1,.,14,.,TRBV6-2/TRBV6-3,TGTGCCAGCAGTTACTTGGCTGTGAACACTGAAGCTTTCTTT,CASSYLAVNTEAFF
TRBJ2-3,.,15,.,TRBV9,TGTGCCAGCAGCGCCGGCGGGCTAGGTACAGATACGCAGTATTTT,CASSAGGLGTDTQYF
TRBJ2-5,.,13,.,TRBV12-3/TRBV12-4,TGTGCCAGCAGTTTAGGTAGTTATGAGACCCAGTACTTC,CASSLGSYETQYF
TRBJ2-7,.,13,.,TRBV5-4,TGTGCCAGCAGCACCTCCGGGAACTACGAGCAGTACTTC,CASSTSGNYEQYF
TRBJ2-5,TRBD2,13,.,TRBV2,TGTGCCAGCAGGGGGACTAGCGGAGGGACCCAGTACTTC,CASRGTSGGTQYF
TRBJ2-5,.,14,.,TRBV2,TGTGCCAGCGCCCCGGGGGACAGTCAAGAGACCCAGTACTTC,CASAPGDSQETQYF
TRBJ2-7,.,13,.,TRBV2,TGTGCCAGCTCCAGGGGAACTGGCTACGAGCAGTACTTC,CASSRGTGYEQYF
TRBJ2-1,TRBD2,15,.,TRBV19,TGTGCCAGTAATTGGGCTAGCGGGAATACGGATGAGCAGTTCTTC,CASNWASGNTDEQFF
TRBJ2-7,TRBD1,13,.,TRBV6-2/TRBV6-3,TGTGCCAGCAGTTCGACAGGGGGCTACGAGCAGTACTTC,CASSSTGGYEQYF
TRBJ2-5,.,11,once,TRBV29-1,TGCAGCGTTGAAATTCTCGCGTCCCAGTACTTC,CSVEILASQYF
TRBJ2-3,TRBD2,17,.,TRBV10-3,TGTGCCATCAGCCCCGGACTAGCGGGGGGCAGCACAGATACGCAGTATTTT,CAISPGLAGGSTDTQYF
TRBJ2-1,.,16,.,TRBV3-1/TRBV3-2,TGTGCCAGCAGCCAAGGGGTCAGGGTAGCCGACAATGAGCAGTTCTTC,CASSQGVRVADNEQFF
TRBJ1-6,.,14,few,TRBV27,TGTGCCAGCAGTTGGCGGGGGGGTAATTCACCCCTCCACTTT,CASSWRGGNSPLHF
TRBJ2-2,TRBD2,18,.,TRBV10-3,TGTGCCATCAGTAGGACTAGCGGGGGGTCAACCAGCACCGGGGAGCTGTTTTTT,CAISRTSGGSTSTGELFF
TRBJ2-7,TRBD1,12,many,TRBV12-3/TRBV12-4,TGTGCCAGCAGTCTGACAGGGAGCGAGCAGTACTTC,CASSLTGSEQYF
TRBJ1-2,TRBD1,14,many,TRBV7-9,TGTGCCAGCAGCTTGGGACAGCCTAACTATGGCTACACCTTC,CASSLGQPNYGYTF
TRBJ2-1,TRBD2,12,.,TRBV6-2/TRBV6-3,TGTGCCAGCAGCCGGGACTACCAAGAGCAGTTCTTC,CASSRDYQEQFF
TRBJ1-5,.,13,.,TRBV12-3/TRBV12-4,TGTGCCAGCAGACTCGCAGGGAATCAGCCCCAGCATTTT,CASRLAGNQPQHF
TRBJ1-3,.,14,.,TRBV20-1,TGCAGTGCTAGTGGGGCCCTTTCTGGAAACACCATATATTTT,CSASGALSGNTIYF
TRBJ1-1,.,14,.,TRBV28,TGTGCCAGCAGTTTGGAGCGGGAGAACACTGAAGCTTTCTTT,CASSLERENTEAFF
TRBJ2-1,.,15,.,TRBV3-1/TRBV3-2,TGTGCCAGCAGCCAAGACGGCGGGGCCTACAATGAGCAGTTCTTC,CASSQDGGAYNEQFF
TRBJ2-7,.,15,.,TRBV7-8,TGTGCCAGCAGCTACGGGGGTTCCAGTTCCTACGAGCAGTACTTC,CASSYGGSSSYEQYF
TRBJ2-2,TRBD2,20,.,TRBV9,TGTGCCAGCAGCGTATCCATTCCGGGACTAGCGGGAGGTAGGACCGGGGAGCTGTTTTTT,CASSVSIPGLAGGRTGELFF
TRBJ2-1,TRBD1,15,.,TRBV4-3,TGCGCCAGCAGCCAAGGACAGGGGGGGAACAATGAGCAGTTCTTC,CASSQGQGGNNEQFF
TRBJ2-7,TRBD1,15,.,TRBV4-3,TGCGCCAGCAGCCAAGATGGACAGGGGGCGGACGAGCAGTACTTC,CASSQDGQGADEQYF
TRBJ2-7,.,15,.,TRBV18,TGTGCCAGCTCACCTCGGGAGCAGGGAGTTTACGAGCAGTACTTC,CASSPREQGVYEQYF
TRBJ2-7,.,13,once,TRBV18,TGTGCCAGCTCCAGGACTTCCTCTAACGAGCAGTACTTC,CASSRTSSNEQYF
TRBJ2-2,.,13,.,TRBV6-5,TGTGCCAGCCAGGACACGAACACCGGGGAGCTGTTTTTT,CASQDTNTGELFF
TRBJ2-5,.,15,.,TRBV27,TGTGCCAGCACAGTCGGAGTAGGGGCCTTAGAGACCCAGTACTTC,CASTVGVGALETQYF
TRBJ2-3,.,14,.,TRBV7-2,TGTGCCAGCAGCTCCCTCCTACCCACGGATACGCAGTATTTT,CASSSLLPTDTQYF
TRBJ2-1,TRBD2,17,few,TRBV27,TGTGCCAGCAGTTTATCGTCAACTAGCGGGGGGGGAGGTGAGCAGTTCTTC,CASSLSSTSGGGGEQFF
TRBJ2-7,TRBD1,14,.,TRBV5-5,TGTGCCAGCAGCTGGGGACAGAGCTCCTACGAGCAGTACTTC,CASSWGQSSYEQYF
TRBJ2-5,.,12,.,TRBV18,TGTGCCAGCTCACCCACACATGAGACCCAGTACTTC,CASSPTHETQYF